The TCR beta chain under discussion was sequenced for a study of T-cell reconstitution after alpha-beta-depleted transplantation in children. Preparation of the TCRbeta library was carried out with unique molecular identifiers. TCRdb re-called the PCR reads through MiXCR, storing one row per CDR3 protein. Among about 610,000 distinct CDR3 sequences listed, about 10% were seen once. The CDR3 extends over 16 amino acids. Trimming stripped 1 base from V and 2 bases from J, with 12 bases between. Germline CDR1 and CDR2: SGHTA and FQGNSA. This chain uses TRBV7-2 with TRBJ2-1; no firm D call. The sequence was collected from a human donor who donated a stem cell graft to a child with acute myeloid leukemia. The material sequenced was PBMCs from the stem cell graft donor, taken from the stem cell graft. CDR3 region: CASSLGGSYTYNEQFF. CDR3 DNA: TGTGCCAGCAGCTTAGGTGGATCCTACACCTACAATGAGCAGTTCTTC.